The 28 T cell receptor beta chains reported below all come from one sample, sequenced in a study of vaccination and CD4 T cells after COVID-19. Treatment here: approximately 9-day PBMC culture with coronavirus spike peptide pools or control peptides (ViraFEST assay). CD4+ T cells of the unexposed donor were collected before the COVID-19 pandemic (2011-2018). An Oncomine TCR Beta short-read assay was used to sequence the DNA from cultured CD4+ T cells. A single record per CDR3 protein comes from TCRdb applying MiXCR to the PCR reads. The sample lists approximately 7,000 distinct CDR3 sequences, approximately 40% seen once, with around 22% in the top ten. No antigen has been identified for these receptors. Sequenced: CD4+ T cells from blood, cultured in vitro. Receptor source: a human donor in good health.

The chain recombines TRBV12-3 or TRBV12-4 with TRBJ1-1; D ambiguous. Trimming pared 2 bases from V and 5 bases from J, leaving 3 bases between. The CDR3 is made up of 11 amino acids. CDR3 coding DNA: TGTGCCAGCAGTTTAAGGACTGAAGCTTTCTTT. Translated, it gives CASSLRTEAFF.

This clonotype appeared a few times. The V call is TRBV6-2 or TRBV6-3, the J call TRBJ2-5; D is unresolved. Looked up from germline, CDR1 is MNHEY and CDR2 is SVGEGT. Trimming removed 8 bases at V and 5 bases at J, with 9 bases between. This CDR3 region has 11 residues. Here the CDR3 reads CASSTRETQYF. The CDR3 bases are TGTGCCAGCTCCACGAGGGAGACCCAGTACTTC.

This chain joins TRBV19 and TRBJ2-5; TRBD2 matches 9 bases. V lost 3 bases, J lost 5 bases, and 13 bases stayed unmatched. The CDR3 covers 17 residues. Germline V gene lookup returns CDR1 LNHDA and CDR2 SQIVND (reference sequence). The CDR3 DNA follows: TGTGCCAGTAGTATGGGTCCCGGCGGGACTAGCTTTGAGACCCAGTACTTC. It codes for CASSMGPGGTSFETQYF.

This clonotype was counted between two and nine times. The rearrangement links TRBV7-9 to TRBJ1-1, with D uncertain. Germline V gene data show CDR1 as SEHNR and CDR2 as FQNEAQ (reference sequence). Trimming stripped 1 base from V and 1 base from J, with 10 bases between. The CDR3 is 15 amino acids. The CDR3 loop is CASSLVVTTNTEAFF. Written as DNA, the CDR3 is TGTGCCAGCAGCTTAGTTGTGACGACGAACACTGAAGCTTTCTTT.

In this sample, this clonotype is medium-sized (0.01 to 0.1%). The chain links TRBV7-9 to TRBJ2-5; D remains unclear. The CDR3 runs 14 residues. The germline gives CDR1 SEHNR, CDR2 FQNEAQ (reference sequence). V was pared by 0 bases and J by 4 bases, with 9 bases between. The CDR3, as DNA: TGTGCCAGCAGCTTAGCCCCCCATACAGAGACCCAGTACTTC. It translates to CASSLAPHTETQYF. Supplemented by reference TRBV7-9 and TRBJ2-5, the full variable domain reads DTGVSQNPRHKITKRGQNVTFRCDPISEHNRLYWYRQTLGQGPEFLTYFQNEAQLEKSRLLSDRFSAERPKGSFSTLEIQRTEQGDSAMYLCASSLAPHTETQYFGPGTRLLVL.

There are a few counts of this clonotype. This CDR3 reads CASSGGLLQETQYF. For the CDR3, the DNA is TGTGCCAGCAGCGGAGGACTGCTCCAAGAGACCCAGTACTTC. The V and J genes are TRBV9 and TRBJ2-5; D possibly corresponds to TRBD2 (5 bases). CDR1 and CDR2 (germline): SGDLS, YYNGEE. The CDR3 has 14 amino acids. Trimming took off 3 bases at V and 1 base at J, with 10 bases between the two ends.

This clonotype has a handful of counts. The junction differs from germline at one of its ends, possibly a read error. The rearrangement links TRBV25-1 to TRBJ1-5, with 8 bases lining up with TRBD1. CDR1 MGHDK and CDR2 SYGVNS come from the germline V gene. This CDR3 comprises 15 residues. This CDR3 reads CASRESGQGNQPQHF. In DNA form, the CDR3 reads TGTGCCAGCAGAGAATCGGGACAGGGCAATCAGCCCCAGCATTTT. Full variable domain (missing parts from reference TRBV25-1 and TRBJ1-5): EADIYQTPRYLVIGTGKKITLECSQTMGHDKMYWYQQDPGMELHLIHYSYGVNSTEKGDLSSESTVSRIRTEHFPLTLESARPSHTSQYLCASRESGQGNQPQHFGDGTRLSIL.

The rearrangement joins TRBV20-1 to TRBJ2-1, with 15 bases identical to TRBD2. This CDR3 is built from 14 residues. CDR1 and CDR2 (germline): DFQATT, SNEGSKA (reference sequence). J was trimmed by 9 bases and V by 5 bases; bases with no gene match: 5. CDR3 in DNA: TGCAGTGCTTCAGGACTAGCGGGGGGGCGTGAGCAGTTCTTC. Translated: CSASGLAGGREQFF.

The V call is TRBV19, the J call TRBJ1-5; 10 positions agree with TRBD1. The germline V gene encodes CDR1 LNHDA and CDR2 SQIVND (reference sequence). V dropped 7 bases and J dropped 5; count of bases not matched to a gene: 5. There are 14 residues in the CDR3. This CDR3 is CASTWDRGHQPQHF. The CDR3 bases are TGTGCCAGTACATGGGACAGGGGACATCAGCCCCAGCATTTT.

CDR3 in DNA: TGTGCCAGCAGCAAAAGGGGGCTGTCGAACACTGAAGCTTTCTTT. Protein sequence: CASSKRGLSNTEAFF. The V call is TRBV7-2, the J call TRBJ1-1; TRBD1 matches 7 bases. This CDR3 has 15 residues. CDR1 is SGHTA and CDR2 is FQGNSA in the germline V gene. V dropped 5 bases and J dropped 1; count of bases not matched to a gene: 7.

The chain joins TRBV6-4 to TRBJ2-6; D uncertain. The CDR3 is 14 amino acids. V lost 3 bases and J lost 1, with 4 bases in between. In germline, CDR1 is MRHNA, CDR2 SNTAGT. CDR3 in DNA: TGTGCCAGCAGTGAGGGTTCTGGGGCCAACGTCCTGACTTTC. Encoded protein: CASSEGSGANVLTF.

This clonotype was counted only a few times. The CDR3 here is CASRTGDGSNQPQHF. CDR3 nucleotide sequence: TGTGCCAGTCGGACAGGGGATGGGAGCAATCAGCCCCAGCATTTT. This chain uses TRBV6-1 with TRBJ1-5; 9 bases line up with TRBD1. J lost 1 base, V lost 9 bases, and 7 bases had no gene match. CDR3 length: 15 residues. Per the germline V gene, CDR1 is MNHNS and CDR2 is SASEGT.

The chain recombines TRBV6-5 with TRBJ2-7, with unresolved D. The CDR3 is 16 amino acids. Trimming cost V 0 bases and J 3 bases, with 15 bases left between them. Per the germline V gene, CDR1 is MNHEY and CDR2 is SVGAGI. The CDR3 spells CASSYSLLGGDYEQYF. The DNA for the CDR3 is TGTGCCAGCAGTTACTCCCTCTTGGGTGGCGACTACGAGCAGTACTTC.

This clonotype has just a few counts. The rearrangement joins TRBV21-1 to TRBJ1-3; the table's D gene call, TRBD1, was not cross checked with the DNA. TRBV21-1 is described as a pseudogene. The CDR3 is 15 residues long. DNA for the CDR3: TGTGCCAGCAGCAAATGGGGCCTAACTGGAAACACCATATATTTT. This translates into CASSKWGLTGNTIYF.

A few counts support this clonotype. CDR3 nucleotides: TGTGCCAGCAGTTTATCCCCCCCCAGTCTCTGGGGGCCGGGGGAGACCCAGTACTTC. This codes for CASSLSPPSLWGPGETQYF. This rearrangement joins TRBV27 to TRBJ2-5, with D possibly being TRBD1 (6 bases). This CDR3 contains 19 residues. CDR1 and CDR2 from the germline V gene are MNHEY and SMNVEV (reference sequence). V was pared by 0 bases and J by 5 bases, with 25 bases between.

This clonotype showed up just a few times. The J gene is TRBJ1-5, the V gene TRBV21-1. TRBV21-1 is a listed pseudogene. CDR3 size: 13 residues. CDR3 sequence (DNA): TGTGCCAGCAGCAATGTGGGCAATCAGCCCCAGCATTTT. The encoded protein is CASSNVGNQPQHF.

This chain links TRBV5-3 with TRBJ2-7, with 7 nucleotides matching TRBD2. TRBV5-3 is an ORF for which the function is uncertain. Germline trimming cut 0 bases from V and 0 bases from J; bases unmatched to any gene: 6. CDR3 length: 16 amino acids. The CDR3 reads CARSLVLAEFSYEQYF. CDR3 nucleotide sequence: TGTGCCAGAAGCTTGGTTCTAGCGGAGTTCTCCTACGAGCAGTACTTC.

This clonotype was observed a handful of times. V gene TRBV5-1 combines with J gene TRBJ2-2; the D gene could be TRBD1 or TRBD2 (5 bases each). Per germline, CDR1 SGHRS and CDR2 YFSETQ. The CDR3 sequence is 13 residues long. Trimming removed 4 bases from V and 3 bases from J, with 7 bases in between. The CDR3 region is CASSQGHTGELFF. The CDR3 DNA reads TGCGCCAGCAGCCAGGGACACACCGGGGAGCTGTTTTTT.

In this sample, this clonotype turned up a few times. The rearrangement uses TRBV7-3 and TRBJ2-2, with D unclear. The CDR3 is made up of 14 amino acids. V lost 5 bases, J lost 2 bases, and 9 bases lay in between. Germline values: CDR1 SGHTA, CDR2 FQGTGA. Here the CDR3 DNA reads TGTGCCAGCAGCCGTGAAGCTAACACCGGGGAGCTGTTTTTT. Amino acids: CASSREANTGELFF.

The table lists this clonotype with a few counts. The chain uses TRBV19 and TRBJ2-3; TRBD2 aligns across 7 bases. After removal of 6 bases from V and 11 bases from J, the junction contained 17 bases not matched to a gene. Germline V gives CDR1 LNHDA, CDR2 SQIVND (reference sequence). The CDR3 has 15 amino acids. The CDR3 loop is CASRNTGTLWGGQYF. CDR3 DNA sequence: TGTGCCAGTAGAAACACCGGGACTCTATGGGGGGGGCAGTATTTT. Together with reference TRBV19 and TRBJ2-3, the CDR3 gives the full variable domain: DGGITQSPKYLFRKEGQNVTLSCEQNLNHDAMYWYRQDPGQGLRLIYYSQIVNDFQKGDIAEGYSVSREKKESFPLTVTSAQKNPTAFYLCASRNTGTLWGGQYFGPGTRLTVL.

This clonotype has more than one count but fewer than ten. The V gene is TRBV7-9, the J gene TRBJ1-1; TRBD1 might be the D (6 bases). This CDR3 comprises 13 residues. The germline V gene encodes CDR1 SEHNR and CDR2 FQNEAQ (reference sequence). Trimming removed 6 bases at V and 6 bases at J, with 14 bases between. Here the CDR3 DNA reads TGTGCCAGCAGTTCAAAGGGGGACGCTGAAGCTTTCTTT. This encodes CASSSKGDAEAFF. The full variable domain, completed using reference TRBV7-9 and TRBJ1-1, is DTGVSQNPRHKITKRGQNVTFRCDPISEHNRLYWYRQTLGQGPEFLTYFQNEAQLEKSRLLSDRFSAERPKGSFSTLEIQRTEQGDSAMYLCASSSKGDAEAFFGQGTRLTVV.

The chain couples TRBV5-1 to TRBJ2-7; 7 bases match TRBD2. The CDR3 is 14 residues long. After removal of 3 bases from V and 4 bases from J, the junction contained 7 bases not matched to a gene. CDR1 SGHRS and CDR2 YFSETQ come from the germline V gene. The CDR3 reads CASSSLAETYEQYF. DNA for the CDR3: TGCGCCAGCAGCTCGCTAGCGGAGACTTACGAGCAGTACTTC.

The J gene is TRBJ2-7, the V gene TRBV7-8, with TRBD2 matching over 12 bases. The CDR3 length is 18 residues. V gave up 5 bases and J gave up 3 bases; unmatched junction bases: 14. Germline V gene data show CDR1 as SGHVS and CDR2 as FQNEAQ. The CDR3: CASSPLLGLAGGLYEQYF. The CDR3 DNA follows: TGTGCCAGCAGCCCCCTGCTCGGGCTAGCGGGGGGGCTCTACGAGCAGTACTTC.

The CDR3 is CSARSGQGNYGYTF. The CDR3 nucleotides read TGCAGTGCTAGATCGGGGCAGGGGAACTATGGCTACACCTTC. This chain uses TRBV20-1 with TRBJ1-2, with D tentatively TRBD1 (6 bases). The CDR3 consists of 14 residues. Deletions cut 2 bases from V and 2 bases from J, with 12 bases between. Per the germline V gene, CDR1 is DFQATT and CDR2 is SNEGSKA (reference sequence).

V and J are TRBV15 and TRBJ1-2; 9 nucleotides match TRBD1. Germline CDR1 LNHNV, CDR2 YYDKDF (reference sequence). The CDR3 is 19 residues long. The ends lost 0 bases at V and 4 bases at J; junction bases unmatched: 15. The CDR3 region is CATSRDSQTGTGIFYGYTF. CDR3 nucleotides: TGTGCCACCAGCAGAGATTCTCAAACCGGGACAGGGATTTTCTATGGCTACACCTTC.

The rearrangement links TRBV20-1 to TRBJ2-1, with no clear D. The length of the CDR3 is 12 residues. The V end lost 0 bases, the J end lost 8 bases, and 8 bases lay between the germline ends. Looked up from germline, CDR1 is DFQATT and CDR2 is SNEGSKA (reference sequence). CDR3 in amino acids: CSARDPLDEQFF. CDR3 nucleotide sequence: TGCAGTGCTAGAGATCCTTTGGATGAGCAGTTCTTC.

In this sample, this clonotype turned up a few times. The chain is built from TRBV20-1 and TRBJ2-1; D might be TRBD1 or TRBD2, each matching 5 bases. CDR3 size: 15 residues. Germline CDR1 DFQATT, CDR2 SNEGSKA (reference sequence). V was trimmed by 1 base and J by 5 bases, leaving 15 bases between them. Here the CDR3 DNA reads TGCAGTGCTAGAGCAGTGATCCGGGACGACAATGAGCAGTTCTTC. Its protein product is CSARAVIRDDNEQFF.

This chain uses TRBV5-6 with TRBJ1-2, with 8 nucleotides matching TRBD1. V was clipped by 0 bases and J by 3 bases; unmatched bases: 10. CDR1 SGHDT and CDR2 YYEEEE come from the germline V gene. This CDR3 has 17 residues. Here the CDR3 reads CASSLVAGGEQDYGYTF. CDR3 bases: TGTGCCAGCAGCTTGGTGGCAGGGGGCGAGCAAGACTATGGCTACACCTTC.